The 10 T cell receptor beta chains in this list originate from one sample, sequenced in a study of T cells in Graves' hyperthyroidism and ophthalmopathy. Amplified regions were TCR beta CDR3 sequences from RNA transcripts. TCR CDR3 regions were first amplified by RT-PCR with HTBI primers. TCRdb itself ran the multiplex PCR reads through MiXCR, one entry per CDR3 protein. The sample lists around 300,000 distinct CDR3 sequences, roughly 13% occurring once. Sample: blood. The receptors were sampled from a woman aged 25 to 39 with Graves' hyperthyroidism.

This clonotype was counted at least ten times. This rearrangement joins TRBV28 to TRBJ2-7; TRBD1 agrees at 10 bases. CDR3 length: 15 residues. Losses at the gene ends were 3 bases for V and 5 bases for J; bases not matched to a gene: 7. The germline CDR1 and CDR2 sequences are MDHEN and SYDVKM. The CDR3 region is CASSFTGTGVNEQYF. The CDR3 DNA sequence: TGTGCCAGCAGTTTCACCGGGACAGGGGTAAACGAGCAGTACTTC. The complete variable domain, with remaining parts taken from reference TRBV28 and TRBJ2-7, reads DVKVTQSSRYLVKRTGEKVFLECVQDMDHENMFWYRQDPGLGLRLIYFSYDVKMKEKGDIPEGYSVSREKKERFSLILESASTNQTSMYLCASSFTGTGVNEQYFGPGTRLTVT.

This clonotype was seen a few times. The rearrangement joins TRBV10-3 to TRBJ2-7, with 7 bases matching TRBD2. With 4 bases clipped from V and 7 bases from J, the junction kept 4 bases outside the gene matches. This CDR3 has 12 residues. CDR1 and CDR2 from the germline V gene are ENHRY and SYGVKD. CDR3 nucleotide sequence: TGTGCCATCAGTGGACTCGGGAGGGAGCAGTACTTC. It specifies CAISGLGREQYF.

This clonotype was seen more than once but under ten times. The J gene is TRBJ2-2, the V gene TRBV28, with a weak D call TRBD2 (5 bases). CDR1 is MDHEN and CDR2 is SYDVKM in the germline V gene. CDR3 size: 13 residues. V lost 10 bases and J 4 bases, leaving 13 bases between the germline ends. CDR3 loop: CATLRAGTGELFF. Here the CDR3 DNA reads TGTGCCACCCTGCGGGCGGGCACCGGGGAGCTGTTTTTT. Based on the CDR3 plus reference TRBV28 and TRBJ2-2, the full variable domain is DVKVTQSSRYLVKRTGEKVFLECVQDMDHENMFWYRQDPGLGLRLIYFSYDVKMKEKGDIPEGYSVSREKKERFSLILESASTNQTSMYLCATLRAGTGELFFGEGSRLTVL.

The chain carries TRBV5-1 and TRBJ2-2, with D unclear. In germline, CDR1 is SGHRS, CDR2 YFSETQ. Trimming shortened V by 1 base and J by 2 bases, and 9 bases separated the two germline ends. The CDR3 is 15 amino acids. In DNA, the CDR3 is TGCGCCAGCAGCTTGAACTTTCCAAACACCGGGGAGCTGTTTTTT. This encodes CASSLNFPNTGELFF.

This clonotype has a count of ten or more. The chain has TRBV11-3 and TRBJ2-2, with D possibly being TRBD1 (5 bases). The CDR3 runs to 15 residues. V was clipped by 2 bases and J by 4 bases, with 11 bases between them. Germline V gene data show CDR1 as SGHNT and CDR2 as YENEEA. This CDR3 is CASSLRGAGTGELFF. The CDR3 DNA is TGTGCCAGCAGCTTAAGGGGCGCCGGCACCGGGGAGCTGTTTTTT. Drawing the rest from reference TRBV11-3 and TRBJ2-2, the complete variable domain is EAGVVQSPRYKIIEKKQPVAFWCNPISGHNTLYWYLQNLGQGPELLIRYENEEAVDDSQLPKDRFSAERLKGVDSTLKIQPAELGDSAVYLCASSLRGAGTGELFFGEGSRLTVL.

This clonotype has a single count. Relative to the germline gene, one junction end is altered; a read error may explain this. The V and J genes are TRBV19 and TRBJ1-5; TRBD1 is a possible D gene (5 bases). CDR3 length: 14 amino acids. CDR1 LNHDA and CDR2 SQIVND come from the germline V gene (reference sequence). The chain's CDR3 is CAGRQRNSNQPQHF. The DNA for the CDR3 is TGTGCCGGTAGACAGCGAAATAGCAATCAGCCCCAGCATTTT.

This clonotype has ten or more counts. The chain recombines TRBV6-5 with TRBJ2-6; D tentatively fits TRBD1 or TRBD2 (5 bases each). The length of the CDR3 is 16 residues. V lost 0 bases to trimming and J lost 4 bases, with 10 bases between them. The V gene's germline CDR1 is MNHEY and CDR2 SVGAGI. CDR3 residues: CASSYSSGTGANVLTF. CDR3 sequence (DNA): TGTGCCAGCAGTTACTCATCAGGGACCGGGGCCAACGTCCTGACTTTC.

The V and J genes are TRBV12-3 or TRBV12-4 and TRBJ2-1, with 16 positions matching TRBD2. The CDR3 has 17 amino acids. V shed 5 bases and J 9 bases; nucleotides not matched to a gene: 10. The CDR3 protein is CASSPSGTSGRASEQFF. The CDR3 DNA reads as TGTGCCAGCAGTCCTTCTGGGACTAGCGGGAGGGCCAGTGAGCAGTTCTTC.

This clonotype was recorded at least ten times. The genes are TRBV20-1 and TRBJ1-2; the D is unclear. This CDR3 is 14 amino acids long. Trimming removed 3 bases from V and 2 bases from J, with 13 bases in between. The germline gives CDR1 DFQATT, CDR2 SNEGSKA (reference sequence). As DNA, the CDR3 is TGCAGTGCTAGTAACTATCAGACAAACTATGGCTACACCTTC. It translates to CSASNYQTNYGYTF.

In this sample, this clonotype turned up many times. J is TRBJ1-1 and V is TRBV2; the D is unclear. This CDR3 has 13 residues. V shed 5 bases and J shed 1 base, with 8 bases lying between them. Germline CDR1 SNHLY, CDR2 FYNNEI. The CDR3 nucleotides are TGTGCCAGCAGTACCTCCCCGAACACTGAAGCTTTCTTT. It codes for CASSTSPNTEAFF.